Each of the 9 T cell receptor beta chains below was sequenced from the same sample in a study of cytomegalovirus exposure and HLA in healthy donors. The PCR made use of 60 Vbeta and 13 Jbeta primers. Clones were sequenced by immunoSEQ multiplex PCR, and TCRdb holds only the in-frame ones, with some missing. The data show about 140,000 clones, around 79% seen once. Specimen: PBMCs. The receptors originated from a man between 18 and 35 years old in good health and CMV-seronegative.

This sequence joins TRBV19 and TRBJ1-6; D unclear. Germline V CDR1 and CDR2: LNHDA, SQIVND (reference sequence). This CDR3 has 19 amino acids. Between the trimmed V and J ends, which lost 0 bases and 7 bases, there was a span of 22 bases. This CDR3 reads CASSIDPPRITAENSPLHF. DNA of the CDR3: TGTGCCAGTAGTATAGACCCGCCTAGGATAACCGCTGAGAATTCACCCCTCCACTTT.

The table lists this clone with a few counts. The chain couples TRBV5-3 to TRBJ1-4; D gene uncertain. TRBV5-3 is an ORF for which the function is uncertain. V was shortened by 2 bases and J by 5 bases, with 4 bases between the two germline ends. The CDR3 spans 12 residues. CDR3 protein: CARSFGNEKLFF. Here the CDR3 DNA reads TGTGCCAGAAGCTTCGGGAATGAAAAACTGTTTTTT.

This chain joins TRBV4-3 and TRBJ2-3; no clear D gene. CDR1 is LGHNA and CDR2 is YSLEER in the germline V gene. V was pared by 0 bases and J by 4 bases, with 5 bases between. The CDR3 is 13 residues long. CDR3 bases: TGCGCCAGCAGCCAAGATTTCGCAGATACGCAGTATTTT. The encoded protein is CASSQDFADTQYF.

The chain uses TRBV9 and TRBJ2-7, with TRBD1 as a possible D gene (6 bases). The CDR3 spans 15 residues. Trimming shortened V by 0 bases and J by 0 bases, and 10 bases separated the two germline ends. Germline-derived CDR1 and CDR2 are SGDLS and YYNGEE. The CDR3 reads CASSVGEGGSYEQYF. For the CDR3, the DNA is TGTGCCAGCAGCGTAGGGGAAGGGGGCTCCTACGAGCAGTACTTC.

The chain uses TRBV2 and TRBJ2-5, with D possibly called TRBD1 or TRBD2 (5 bases each). The J call may be wrong; the DNA end is better matched by TRBJ2-7. Germline CDR1 is SNHLY and CDR2 is FYNNEI. This CDR3 has 17 residues. The CDR3 DNA reads TGTGCCAGCAGTGAGTATTTTGGGGGACGGGACTCCTACGAGCAGTACTTC. This encodes CASSEYFGGRDSYEQYF.

J is TRBJ2-1 and V is TRBV28; 10 positions agree with TRBD1. V was clipped by 7 bases and J by 4 bases; unmatched bases: 4. The CDR3 spans 14 residues. CDR1 MDHEN and CDR2 SYDVKM come from the germline V gene. CDR3 sequence: CASTGQGTYNEQFF. The CDR3 nucleotides are TGTGCCAGCACGGGACAGGGGACTTACAATGAGCAGTTCTTC.

The V gene is TRBV10-2, the J gene TRBJ2-4; no clear D gene. The CDR3 is 12 amino acids. V was cut by 4 bases and J by 4 bases, with 5 bases left in between. The germline V gene encodes CDR1 WSHSY and CDR2 SAAADI. CDR3: CASSVGKNIQYF. The CDR3, as DNA: TGCGCCAGCAGTGTCGGTAAAAACATTCAGTACTTC.

This clone was seen repeatedly, ten times or more. The gene calls are TRBV4-3 and TRBJ2-6, with D unresolved. V was clipped by 4 bases and J by 0 bases, with 10 bases between them. CDR3 length: 16 amino acids. CDR1 is LGHNA, CDR2 YSLEER, per germline. The CDR3 loop reads CASSPSPSSGANVLTF. Written as DNA, the CDR3 is TGCGCCAGCAGCCCTAGTCCGAGCTCTGGGGCCAACGTCCTGACTTTC.

This rearrangement joins TRBV29-1 to TRBJ1-3, with D maybe TRBD1 (6 bases). Trimming stripped 7 bases from V and 4 bases from J, with 20 bases between. In germline, CDR1 is SQVTM, CDR2 ANQGSEA. CDR3 length: 15 residues. CDR3 sequence: CSGLVGTPNGNTIYF. For the CDR3, the DNA is TGCAGCGGCCTAGTGGGGACACCGAACGGAAACACCATATATTTT.